This entry is about one T cell receptor beta chain. Its antigen is not known. The sample originates from a study of cytomegalovirus exposure and HLA in healthy donors. Overall study results and limits: For presence/absence analyses, sequencing depth was assumed to be roughly uniform across donors. The likely explanation for a cluster of highly shared sequence variants was sequencing artifact. In a later analysis, about 17,000 TCR beta sequences were associated with HLA alleles at 0.05 false discovery rate.

V lost 6 bases to trimming and J lost 7 bases; unmatched junction nucleotides: 4. The germline gives CDR1 SNHLY, CDR2 FYNNEI. The CDR3 consists of 13 residues. Primers: 60 Vbeta forward and 13 Jbeta reverse. TCRdb's table, derived via immunoSEQ multiplex PCR, lists solely in-frame clones and lacks some. The sample lists about 140,000 clones, more than 70% seen once, with around 3.4% in the top ten. The V call is TRBV2, the J call TRBJ1-4; 8 nucleotides agree with TRBD1. The sequenced sample was PBMCs. The TCR sequence derives from a man aged 40-49 years in good health and CMV-seronegative. Here the CDR3 reads CASSGTGLEKLFF. The CDR3 bases are TGTGCCAGCAGCGGGACAGGACTTGAAAAACTGTTTTTT.